This T cell receptor (beta chain) was recorded in a study of immune characterization of retroperitoneal liposarcoma. The CDR3 length is 16 residues. CDR1 is MNHNS and CDR2 is SASEGT in the germline V gene. TCRdb analysed the PCR reads with MiXCR anew, one entry per CDR3 protein. The data contain 7,900 or so distinct CDR3 sequences, roughly two fifths of them singletons. The sequence was collected from a male donor with retroperitoneal liposarcoma. The sample was tumor tissue. This chain connects TRBV6-1 to TRBJ2-5, with TRBD2 identical over 12 bases. The J call may be incorrect, as the DNA end agrees better with TRBJ2-1. CDR3 sequence: CASSGGGLAGYNEQFF. In DNA, the CDR3 is TGTGCCAGCAGTGGGGGGGGACTAGCGGGTTACAATGAGCAGTTCTTC.